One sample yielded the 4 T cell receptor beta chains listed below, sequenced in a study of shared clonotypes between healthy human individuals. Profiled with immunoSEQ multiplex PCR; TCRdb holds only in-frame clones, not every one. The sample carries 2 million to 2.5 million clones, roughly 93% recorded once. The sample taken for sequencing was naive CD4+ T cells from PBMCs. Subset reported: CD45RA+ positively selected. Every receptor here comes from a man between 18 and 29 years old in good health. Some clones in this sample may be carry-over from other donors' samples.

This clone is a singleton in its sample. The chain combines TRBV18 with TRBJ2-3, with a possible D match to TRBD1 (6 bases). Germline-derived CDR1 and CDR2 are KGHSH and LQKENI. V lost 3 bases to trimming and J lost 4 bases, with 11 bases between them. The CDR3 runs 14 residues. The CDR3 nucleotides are TGTGCCAGCTCACCGGTACAGGGAGCAGATACGCAGTATTTT. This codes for CASSPVQGADTQYF.

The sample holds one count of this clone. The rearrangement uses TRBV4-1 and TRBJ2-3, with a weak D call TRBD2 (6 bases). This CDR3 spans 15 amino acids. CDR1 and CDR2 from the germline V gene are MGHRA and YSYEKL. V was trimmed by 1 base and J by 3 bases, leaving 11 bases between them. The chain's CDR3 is CASSQVVGGTDTQYF. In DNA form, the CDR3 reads TGCGCCAGCAGCCAAGTAGTGGGGGGAACAGATACGCAGTATTTT.

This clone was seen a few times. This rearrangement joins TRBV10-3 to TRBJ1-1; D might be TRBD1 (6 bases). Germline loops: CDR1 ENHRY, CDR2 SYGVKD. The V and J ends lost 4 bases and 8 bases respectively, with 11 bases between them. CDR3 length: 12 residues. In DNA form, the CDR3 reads TGTGCCATCAGTGTGAAAGGGGGGGAAGCTTTCTTT. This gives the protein CAISVKGGEAFF.

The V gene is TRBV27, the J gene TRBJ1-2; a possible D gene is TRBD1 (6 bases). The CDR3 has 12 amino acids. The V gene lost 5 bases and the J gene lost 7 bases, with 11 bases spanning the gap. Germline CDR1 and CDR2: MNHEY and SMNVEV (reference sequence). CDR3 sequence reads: CASSEAGVGYTF. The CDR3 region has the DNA TGTGCCAGCAGTGAAGCAGGGGTTGGCTACACCTTC.